These T cell receptor beta chains were read from a single sample in a study of regulatory T cells in long-lasting Graves disease. TCRdb processed the multiplex PCR reads anew with MiXCR; each CDR3 protein has one entry. This table has roughly 360,000 distinct CDR3 sequences, about 23% appearing once. The sequences come from peripheral blood mononuclear cells (PBMCs), collected when the disease was refractory, from a patient treated with antithyroid drugs. Receptors originate from a woman aged 40-49 years with Graves disease. CDR3s include the opening cysteine and the closing phenylalanine or tryptophan. The D gene is left open where the match is weak. Clone size is not always given. Where it is, it says once, few, many or a class for expanded clones.

D,V,J,size,CDR3,DNA
TRBD2,TRBV12-3/TRBV12-4,TRBJ2-1,few,CASTLRDPLAGAFGTYNEQFF,TGTGCCAGCACCCTAAGGGACCCACTAGCGGGAGCCTTTGGAACCTACAATGAGCAGTTCTTC
TRBD1,TRBV12-3/TRBV12-4,TRBJ1-4,many,CASSLGTGGNEKLFF,TGTGCCAGCAGCCTCGGGACAGGGGGGAATGAAAAACTGTTTTTT
NA,TRBV15,TRBJ2-5,many,CATSRERVWETQYF,TGTGCCACCAGCAGAGAACGGGTGTGGGAGACCCAGTACTTC
TRBD1,TRBV7-8,TRBJ1-1,many,CASSPGTGWGTEAFF,TGTGCCAGCAGCCCGGGGACAGGCTGGGGCACTGAAGCTTTCTTT
TRBD1,TRBV29-1,TRBJ1-5,few,CSVGTGLWQPQHF,TGCAGCGTGGGGACAGGCCTGTGGCAGCCCCAGCATTTT
TRBD2,TRBV11-2,TRBJ2-2,many,CASSLGTSGNTGELFF,TGTGCCAGCAGCTTAGGGACTAGCGGAAACACCGGGGAGCTGTTTTTT
TRBD1,TRBV6-5,TRBJ1-5,few,CASSYGQGGNQPQHF,TGTGCCAGCAGTTATGGACAGGGTGGCAATCAGCCCCAGCATTTT
TRBD2,TRBV5-1,TRBJ2-7,NA,CASTLWGGGSYEQYF,TGCGCCAGCACCTTGTGGGGGGGAGGAAGCTACGAGCAGTACTTC
NA,TRBV28,TRBJ1-1,many,CASSLSGAEAFF,TGTGCCAGCAGTTTATCGGGAGCTGAAGCTTTCTTT
TRBD1,TRBV20-1,TRBJ1-4,NA,CSARPDRGLRGEKLFF,TGCAGTGCTAGACCCGACAGGGGGCTCCGGGGTGAAAAACTGTTTTTT
TRBD2,TRBV5-1,TRBJ2-2,NA,CASSLLAGDVTGELFF,TGCGCCAGCAGCCTGTTAGCGGGAGATGTCACCGGGGAGCTGTTTTTT
TRBD2,TRBV2,TRBJ2-1,NA,CASSRTSGSRNEQFF,TGTGCCAGCAGTAGGACTAGCGGGAGTAGGAATGAGCAGTTCTTC
TRBD2,TRBV15,TRBJ2-2,many,CATSDRTSGPGELFF,TGTGCCACCAGCGACCGGACTAGCGGGCCCGGGGAGCTGTTTTTT
TRBD1,TRBV28,TRBJ1-1,many,CASSLNRGGTEAFF,TGTGCCAGCAGTTTGAACAGGGGGGGCACTGAAGCTTTCTTT
TRBD2,TRBV2,TRBJ2-7,many,CASRWGGSGSSYEQYF,TGTGCCAGCCGGTGGGGAGGTAGCGGGAGCTCCTACGAGCAGTACTTC
TRBD2,TRBV12-3/TRBV12-4,TRBJ2-2,many,CASSLTSGSLAGELFF,TGTGCCAGCAGTTTAACTAGCGGGAGTTTAGCCGGGGAGCTGTTTTTT
NA,TRBV19,TRBJ1-4,NA,CASRNRALPEKLFF,TGTGCCAGTAGAAACAGGGCCCTCCCCGAAAAACTGTTTTTT
TRBD2,TRBV11-2,TRBJ2-2,few,CASSAQLLAGGPAGTGELFF,TGTGCCAGCAGCGCCCAGCTTCTAGCGGGAGGGCCTGCGGGAACCGGGGAGCTGTTTTTT
NA,TRBV19,TRBJ1-2,NA,CASSIPADLYGHTF,TGTGCCAGTAGTATTCCGGCAGACCTCTATGGCCACACCTTC
NA,TRBV6-2/TRBV6-3,TRBJ2-1,few,CASSSKGSDNEQFF,TGTGCCAGCAGTTCAAAGGGTTCCGACAATGAGCAGTTCTTC
TRBD2,TRBV28,TRBJ2-7,many,CASSFSGSGYEQYF,TGTGCCAGCAGTTTTAGCGGGAGTGGGTACGAGCAGTACTTC
TRBD1,TRBV7-2,TRBJ2-1,NA,CASRLRTGGSNEQFF,TGTGCCAGCAGGTTGCGGACAGGGGGTAGCAATGAGCAGTTCTTC
TRBD2,TRBV24-1,TRBJ2-7,many,CATSSSGNLYEQYF,TGTGCCACCAGTTCTAGCGGGAATCTCTACGAGCAGTACTTC
TRBD2,TRBV7-9,TRBJ2-1,many,CASLPEIAGRNEQFF,TGTGCCAGCCTACCGGAAATAGCGGGACGTAATGAGCAGTTCTTC
TRBD2,TRBV2,TRBJ2-1,NA,CASRIIRDYGLNEQFF,TGTGCCAGCAGAATTATCCGGGACTATGGGTTGAATGAGCAGTTCTTC
TRBD1,TRBV29-1,TRBJ2-7,many,CSVETHRGYEQYF,TGCAGCGTTGAGACCCACAGGGGGTACGAGCAGTACTTC
TRBD2,TRBV7-9,TRBJ2-1,NA,CASSLEVAGGAFDEQFF,TGTGCCAGCAGCTTAGAGGTAGCGGGAGGAGCGTTTGATGAGCAGTTCTTC
NA,TRBV5-4,TRBJ1-3,NA,CASSTASSGNTIYF,TGTGCCAGCAGTACCGCGAGCTCTGGAAACACCATATATTTT
NA,TRBV5-1,TRBJ2-4,few,CASSFGPGGGNIQYF,TGCGCCAGCAGCTTTGGCCCGGGGGGCGGAAACATTCAGTACTTC